This TCR beta chain was recovered during a study of T cell repertoires in cytomegalovirus infection. As for the study in general: Evidence of both CMV infection and a matching HLA type came from public TCR beta signatures. General observations from the study: Identification of carriers of CMV plus the relevant HLA was achieved through cumulative public TCR beta family frequency. HLA-C-restricted CMV-specific TCR beta clonotypes prevailed in the ex vivo response.

This clonotype turned up a few times. Its antigen is unknown. TCRdb analysed the reads with MiXCR anew, one entry per CDR3 protein. Here the sample spans around 310,000 distinct CDR3 sequences, roughly 15% being singletons. The V and J ends lost 6 bases and 2 bases respectively, with 7 bases between them. Germline V gene lookup returns CDR1 SQVTM and CDR2 ANQGSEA. CDR3 size: 11 residues. The sequencing input was PBMCs. The V and J genes are TRBV29-1 and TRBJ1-2; a possible D gene is TRBD1 (6 bases). This sequence originates from a human donor in good health (CMV status not recorded). Some clones in this sample may be carry-over from other donors' samples. CDR3 in amino acids: CSVRGNYGYTF. CDR3 in DNA: TGCAGCGTGAGGGGGAACTATGGCTACACCTTC.